This entry concerns a single T cell receptor beta chain. The data were taken from a study of CD8 T cells in Susac syndrome. After extraction with the RNeasy kit, roughly 0.45 to 1 ug of the RNA was reverse transcribed using random hexamers. Each CDR3 protein is one row after TCRdb ran MiXCR on the immunoSEQ multiplex PCR reads. The sample contains approximately 49,000 distinct CDR3 sequences, just under 95% of which appear only once. It was negative isolation that provided the CD8+ and CD4+ T cells, whereas TEMRA cells were enriched by FACS. The TCR originated in a human donor with Susac syndrome. The sequenced sample consisted of CD8+ T cells from PBMCs.

The CDR3 loop reads CASSQDVTTSPLHF. The CDR3 bases are TGCGCCAGCAGCCAAGATGTAACAACTTCACCCCTCCACTTT. The gene calls are TRBV4-3 and TRBJ1-6; D unresolved. V was shortened by 0 bases and J by 9 bases, with 9 bases between the two germline ends. This CDR3 is built from 14 residues. Germline-derived CDR1 and CDR2 are LGHNA and YSLEER.